These T cell receptor beta chains were read from a single sample in a study of shared clonotypes between healthy human individuals. TCRdb's table, derived via immunoSEQ multiplex PCR, lists solely in-frame clones and lacks some. The sample lists roughly 1.5 million clones, approximately 98% occurring once. The sample taken for sequencing was naive CD4+ T cells sorted from blood. These receptor sequences come from a man between 25 and 39 years old in good health. The CDR3 runs from the conserved cysteine through the conserved F or W. D genes are given only for firm matches. Part of the rows lack a size; the others show once, few, many or a class for expanded clones.

D gene: NA; clone size: NA; J gene: TRBJ2-3; V gene: TRBV5-1; CDR3 DNA: TGCGCCAGCAGCTTGGAGTCCCCTGGCGATACGCAGTATTTT; CDR3 protein: CASSLESPGDTQYF
D gene: NA; clone size: once; J gene: TRBJ2-6; V gene: TRBV5-1; CDR3 DNA: TGCGCCAGCAGCTTACAAGACCTCACAGGGACCGGGGCCAACGTCCTGACTTTC; CDR3 protein: CASSLQDLTGTGANVLTF
D gene: TRBD1; clone size: NA; J gene: TRBJ1-2; V gene: TRBV25-1; CDR3 DNA: TGTGCCAGCAGGAGGACAGGGGGGGGCTACACCTTC; CDR3 protein: CASRRTGGGYTF
D gene: TRBD1; clone size: NA; J gene: TRBJ2-1; V gene: TRBV28; CDR3 DNA: TGTGCCAGCAGTCTGACAGGGTTGGTCAATGAGCAGTTCTTC; CDR3 protein: CASSLTGLVNEQFF
D gene: NA; clone size: NA; J gene: TRBJ2-7; V gene: TRBV18; CDR3 DNA: TGTGCCAGCCAGCAGGGCAGGCCCTACGAGCAGTACTTC; CDR3 protein: CASQQGRPYEQYF
D gene: NA; clone size: NA; J gene: TRBJ2-1; V gene: TRBV5-1; CDR3 DNA: TGCGCCAGCAGCCTCAGACTAGGAGCCTACAATGAGCAGTTCTTC; CDR3 protein: CASSLRLGAYNEQFF
D gene: TRBD1; clone size: NA; J gene: TRBJ1-1; V gene: TRBV6-5; CDR3 DNA: TGTGCCAGCAGACGGACAGGGAACACTGAAGCTTTCTTT; CDR3 protein: CASRRTGNTEAFF
D gene: TRBD2; clone size: NA; J gene: TRBJ2-5; V gene: TRBV9; CDR3 DNA: TGTGCCAGCAGCGCGGGACTAGCGGAAGAGACCCAGTACTTC; CDR3 protein: CASSAGLAEETQYF
D gene: NA; clone size: NA; J gene: TRBJ2-7; V gene: TRBV6-5; CDR3 DNA: TGTGCCAGCAGGAAACAGGGCCTCTACGAGCAGTACTTC; CDR3 protein: CASRKQGLYEQYF
D gene: NA; clone size: NA; J gene: TRBJ2-3; V gene: TRBV9; CDR3 DNA: TGTGCCAGCGGACGCAGGGCGGACCGAACAGATACGCAGTATTTT; CDR3 protein: CASGRRADRTDTQYF
D gene: NA; clone size: once; J gene: TRBJ2-1; V gene: TRBV20-1; CDR3 DNA: TGCAGTGCCGGAACCTACAATGAGCAGTTCTTC; CDR3 protein: CSAGTYNEQFF
D gene: NA; clone size: NA; J gene: TRBJ1-1; V gene: TRBV7-2; CDR3 DNA: TGTGCCAGCAGCTTAGTAGCCCACAGCTATACCCTGAACACTGAAGCTTTCTTT; CDR3 protein: CASSLVAHSYTLNTEAFF
D gene: NA; clone size: NA; J gene: TRBJ2-5; V gene: TRBV15; CDR3 DNA: TGTGCCACCAGCAGGCAAGGACCACAAGAGACCCAGTACTTC; CDR3 protein: CATSRQGPQETQYF
D gene: TRBD2; clone size: NA; J gene: TRBJ2-3; V gene: TRBV13; CDR3 DNA: TGTGCCAGCAGCACCTGGACTAGCGGGAGTGGGGCAGATACGCAGTATTTT; CDR3 protein: CASSTWTSGSGADTQYF
D gene: NA; clone size: NA; J gene: TRBJ1-1; V gene: TRBV9; CDR3 DNA: TGTGCCAGCAGCCCGGCCAGGGACACTGAAGCTTTCTTT; CDR3 protein: CASSPARDTEAFF